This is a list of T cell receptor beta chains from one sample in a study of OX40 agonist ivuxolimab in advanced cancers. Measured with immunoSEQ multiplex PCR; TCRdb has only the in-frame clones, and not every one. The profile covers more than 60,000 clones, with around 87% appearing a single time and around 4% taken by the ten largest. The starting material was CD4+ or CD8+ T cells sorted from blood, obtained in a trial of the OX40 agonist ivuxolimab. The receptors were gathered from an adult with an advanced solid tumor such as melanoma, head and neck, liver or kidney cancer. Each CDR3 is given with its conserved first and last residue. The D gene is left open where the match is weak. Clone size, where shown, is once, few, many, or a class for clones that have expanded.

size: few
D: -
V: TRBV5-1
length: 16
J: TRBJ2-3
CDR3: CASSSRPSASTDTQYF
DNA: TGCGCCAGCAGCTCAAGACCTAGTGCCAGCACAGATACGCAGTATTTT

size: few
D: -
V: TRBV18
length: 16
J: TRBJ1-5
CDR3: CASSPEGRGLDQPQHF
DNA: TGTGCCAGCTCACCCGAGGGCAGGGGACTGGATCAGCCCCAGCATTTT

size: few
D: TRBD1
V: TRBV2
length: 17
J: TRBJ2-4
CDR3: CASSSPGQPVAKNIQYF
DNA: TGTGCCAGCAGCTCCCCGGGACAGCCCGTAGCCAAAAACATTCAGTACTTC

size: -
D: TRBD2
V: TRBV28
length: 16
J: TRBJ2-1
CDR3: CASSSESGGADNEQFF
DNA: TGTGCCAGCAGTTCCGAGAGCGGGGGGGCGGACAATGAGCAGTTCTTC

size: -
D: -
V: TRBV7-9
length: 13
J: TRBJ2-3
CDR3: CASSLGTGDTQYF
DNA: TGTGCCAGCAGCTTAGGGACTGGAGATACGCAGTATTTT

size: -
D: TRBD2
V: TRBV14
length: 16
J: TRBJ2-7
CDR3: CASSQASGVRSYEQYF
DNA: TGTGCCAGCAGCCAGGCTAGCGGGGTCAGGTCCTACGAGCAGTACTTC

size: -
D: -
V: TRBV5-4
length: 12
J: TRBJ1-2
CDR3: CASSLVQQGYTF
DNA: TGTGCCAGCAGCTTGGTTCAACAAGGCTACACCTTC

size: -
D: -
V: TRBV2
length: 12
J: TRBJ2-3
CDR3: CASRTTTDTQYF
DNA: TGTGCCAGCAGGACAACCACAGATACGCAGTATTTT

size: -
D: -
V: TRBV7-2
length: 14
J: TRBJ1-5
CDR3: CASSQTGPRQPQHF
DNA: TGTGCCAGCAGCCAAACAGGACCCCGGCAGCCCCAGCATTTT

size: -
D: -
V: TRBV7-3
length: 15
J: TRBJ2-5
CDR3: CASSLMSREKETQYF
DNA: TGTGCCAGCAGCTTAATGTCCCGGGAAAAAGAGACCCAGTACTTC

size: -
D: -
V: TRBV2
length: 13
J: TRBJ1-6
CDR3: CASRDGYNSPLHF
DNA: TGTGCCAGCCGGGACGGGTATAATTCACCCCTCCACTTT

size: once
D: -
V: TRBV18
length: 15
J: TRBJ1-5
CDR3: CASSYRATQGQPQHF
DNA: TGTGCCAGCTCGTACCGGGCCACCCAGGGGCAGCCCCAGCATTTT

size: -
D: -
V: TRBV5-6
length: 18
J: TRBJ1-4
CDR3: CASSLASARAYRGEKLFF
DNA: TGTGCCAGCAGCTTGGCTAGCGCCAGGGCCTATCGGGGAGAAAAACTGTTTTTT

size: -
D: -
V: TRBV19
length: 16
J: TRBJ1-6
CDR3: CASSIFIGQTATPLHF
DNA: TGTGCCAGTAGTATCTTTATAGGACAGACGGCGACACCCCTCCACTTT

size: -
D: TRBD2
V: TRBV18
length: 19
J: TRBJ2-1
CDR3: CASSPGTSGIRISYNEQFF
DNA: TGTGCCAGCTCTCCCGGGACTAGCGGGATACGGATATCCTACAATGAGCAGTTCTTC

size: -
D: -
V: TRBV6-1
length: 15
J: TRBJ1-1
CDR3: CASSERATGYTEAFF
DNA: TGTGCCAGCAGTGAACGAGCCACTGGGTACACTGAAGCTTTCTTT

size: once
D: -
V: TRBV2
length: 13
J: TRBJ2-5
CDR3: CASSVGEQETQYF
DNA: TGTGCCAGCAGTGTCGGGGAACAAGAGACCCAGTACTTC

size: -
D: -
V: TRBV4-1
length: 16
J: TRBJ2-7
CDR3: CASSQVRTGTGYEQYF
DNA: TGCGCCAGCAGCCAAGTTCGTACGGGAACAGGCTACGAGCAGTACTTC

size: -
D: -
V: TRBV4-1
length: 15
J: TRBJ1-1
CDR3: CASSQDDPGNTEAFF
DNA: TGCGCCAGCAGCCAAGATGATCCAGGGAACACTGAAGCTTTCTTT

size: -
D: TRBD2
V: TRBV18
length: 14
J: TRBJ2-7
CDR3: CASSPGSGRFEQYF
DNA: TGTGCCAGCTCACCAGGTAGCGGGAGGTTCGAGCAGTACTTC

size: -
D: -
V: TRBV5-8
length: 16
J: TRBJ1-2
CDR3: CASSSGPREGNYGYTF
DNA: TGTGCCAGCAGCTCGGGACCCAGGGAAGGGAACTATGGCTACACCTTC

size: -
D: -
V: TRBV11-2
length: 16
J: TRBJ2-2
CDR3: CASSPGGLVDPGELFF
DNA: TGTGCCAGCAGCCCAGGGGGACTAGTTGACCCCGGGGAGCTGTTTTTT

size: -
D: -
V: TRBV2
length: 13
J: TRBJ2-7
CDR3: CASSAPFMHEQYF
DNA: TGTGCCAGCAGTGCCCCGTTTATGCACGAGCAGTACTTC

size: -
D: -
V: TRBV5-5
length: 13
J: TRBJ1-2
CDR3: CASSLAAGGGYTF
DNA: TGTGCCAGCAGCTTGGCGGCCGGGGGTGGCTACACCTTC

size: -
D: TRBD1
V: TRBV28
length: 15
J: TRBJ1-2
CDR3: CASSLTGTVPYGYTF
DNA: TGTGCCAGCAGTTTGACGGGGACAGTTCCATATGGCTACACCTTC

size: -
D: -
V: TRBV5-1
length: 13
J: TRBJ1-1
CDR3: CASSPGENTEAFF
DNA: TGCGCCAGCAGCCCGGGAGAGAACACTGAAGCTTTCTTT

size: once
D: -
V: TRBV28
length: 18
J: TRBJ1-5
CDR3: CASSLITGNTFSNQPQHF
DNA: TGTGCCAGCAGTTTGATCACGGGGAATACGTTTAGCAATCAGCCCCAGCATTTT

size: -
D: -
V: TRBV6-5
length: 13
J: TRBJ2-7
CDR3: CASSDRNRYEQYF
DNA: TGTGCCAGCAGTGACCGTAACCGCTACGAGCAGTACTTC

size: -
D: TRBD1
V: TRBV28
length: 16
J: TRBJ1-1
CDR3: CASRPGQGREYTEAFF
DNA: TGTGCCAGCAGACCAGGACAGGGTCGGGAGTACACTGAAGCTTTCTTT

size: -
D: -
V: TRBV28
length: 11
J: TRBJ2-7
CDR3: CASSLRNEQYF
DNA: TGTGCCAGCAGTCTCAGGAACGAGCAGTACTTC

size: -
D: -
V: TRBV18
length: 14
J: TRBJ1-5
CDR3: CASSWDKGNQPQHF
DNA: TGTGCCAGCTCATGGGACAAGGGCAATCAGCCCCAGCATTTT

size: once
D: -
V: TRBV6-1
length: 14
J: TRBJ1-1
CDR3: CASSVPGGLAEAFF
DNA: TGTGCCAGCAGTGTTCCCGGGGGTCTCGCTGAAGCTTTCTTT

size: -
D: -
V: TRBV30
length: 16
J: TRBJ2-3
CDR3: CAWSVMGRPRADTQYF
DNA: TGTGCCTGGAGTGTAATGGGTAGGCCGAGGGCAGATACGCAGTATTTT

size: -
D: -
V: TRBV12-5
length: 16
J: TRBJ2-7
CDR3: CASGLVIGPLGYEQYF
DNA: TGTGCTAGTGGTTTGGTAATCGGCCCCTTAGGATACGAGCAGTACTTC

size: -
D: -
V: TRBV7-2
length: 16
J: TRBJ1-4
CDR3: CASANHAVSSHEKLFF
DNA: TGTGCCAGCGCAAACCACGCGGTGTCCAGCCATGAAAAACTGTTTTTT

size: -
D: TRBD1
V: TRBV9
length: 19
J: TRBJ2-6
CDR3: CASSVALGRGSSGANVLTF
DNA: TGTGCCAGCAGCGTAGCTCTGGGCAGGGGGAGCTCTGGGGCCAACGTCCTGACTTTC

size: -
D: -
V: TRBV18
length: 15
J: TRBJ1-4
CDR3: CASSRPIATNEKLFF
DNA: TGTGCCAGCTCACGGCCGATAGCAACTAATGAAAAACTGTTTTTT

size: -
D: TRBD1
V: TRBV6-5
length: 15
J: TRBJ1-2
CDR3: CASSIGVTGNYGYTF
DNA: TGTGCCAGCAGTATAGGAGTGACAGGGAACTATGGCTACACCTTC

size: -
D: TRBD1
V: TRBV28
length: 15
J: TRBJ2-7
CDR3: CASSSPGGVVYEQYF
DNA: TGTGCCAGCAGCTCTCCAGGGGGCGTCGTATACGAGCAGTACTTC

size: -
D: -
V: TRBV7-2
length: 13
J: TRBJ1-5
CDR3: CASSLRGSQPQHF
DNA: TGTGCCAGCAGCCTCCGGGGGTCTCAGCCCCAGCATTTT

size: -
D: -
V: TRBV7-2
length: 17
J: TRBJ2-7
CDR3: CASSSLPGFSGSYEQYF
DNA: TGTGCCAGCAGCTCCCTGCCCGGGTTTAGCGGCTCCTACGAGCAGTACTTC

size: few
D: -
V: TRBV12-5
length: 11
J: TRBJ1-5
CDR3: CASGLFEPQHF
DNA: TGTGCTAGTGGTTTGTTCGAGCCCCAGCATTTT

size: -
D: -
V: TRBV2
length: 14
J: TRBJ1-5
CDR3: CASSDHRANQPQHF
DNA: TGTGCCAGCAGTGATCACAGGGCTAATCAGCCCCAGCATTTT

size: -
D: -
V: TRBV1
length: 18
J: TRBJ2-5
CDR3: CTSSQDPGGGTDYRTQYF
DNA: TGCACCAGCAGCCAAGATCCCGGGGGTGGGACTGACTACCGGACCCAGTACTTC

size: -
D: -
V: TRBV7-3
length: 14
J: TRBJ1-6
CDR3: CASSFGGKMSPLHF
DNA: TGTGCCAGCAGCTTCGGGGGGAAGATGTCACCCCTCCACTTT

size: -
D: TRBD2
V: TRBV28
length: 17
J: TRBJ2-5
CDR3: CASSLSSSGRNQETQYF
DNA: TGTGCCAGCAGTTTATCTTCCAGCGGGAGAAATCAAGAGACCCAGTACTTC

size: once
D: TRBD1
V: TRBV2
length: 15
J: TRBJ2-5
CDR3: CASSDSRTGRGTQYF
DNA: TGTGCCAGCAGTGATTCCCGGACAGGGCGGGGGACCCAGTACTTC

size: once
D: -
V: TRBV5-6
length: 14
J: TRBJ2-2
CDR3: CASRSRGNTGELFF
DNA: TGTGCCAGCAGATCCCGGGGGAATACCGGGGAGCTGTTTTTT

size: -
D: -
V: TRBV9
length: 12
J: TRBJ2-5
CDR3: CASSVEGETQYF
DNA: TGTGCCAGCAGCGTAGAGGGTGAGACCCAGTACTTC

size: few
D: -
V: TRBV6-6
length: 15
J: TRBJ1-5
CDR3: CASSYAGDSNQPQHF
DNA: TGTGCCAGCAGTTACGCGGGAGATAGCAATCAGCCCCAGCATTTT

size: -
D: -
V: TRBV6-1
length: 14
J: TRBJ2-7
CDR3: CASSEVTSRTEQYF
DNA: TGTGCCAGCAGTGAAGTGACTAGTCGGACCGAGCAGTACTTC

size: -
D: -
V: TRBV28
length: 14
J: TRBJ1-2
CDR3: CASSSTGWGYGYTF
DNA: TGTGCCAGCAGTTCCACAGGGTGGGGCTATGGCTACACCTTC

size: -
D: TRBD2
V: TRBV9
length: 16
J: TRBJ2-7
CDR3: CASSRGFSGGTYEQYF
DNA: TGTGCCAGCAGCCGGGGCTTTAGCGGGGGGACCTACGAGCAGTACTTC

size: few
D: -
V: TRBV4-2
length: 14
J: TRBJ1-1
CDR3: CASSQGNMNTEAFF
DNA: TGTGCCAGCAGCCAGGGGAACATGAACACTGAAGCTTTCTTT

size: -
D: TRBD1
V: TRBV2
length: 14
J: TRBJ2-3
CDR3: CASSSQGAPTTQYF
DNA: TGTGCCAGCAGTTCACAGGGGGCGCCCACTACGCAGTATTTT